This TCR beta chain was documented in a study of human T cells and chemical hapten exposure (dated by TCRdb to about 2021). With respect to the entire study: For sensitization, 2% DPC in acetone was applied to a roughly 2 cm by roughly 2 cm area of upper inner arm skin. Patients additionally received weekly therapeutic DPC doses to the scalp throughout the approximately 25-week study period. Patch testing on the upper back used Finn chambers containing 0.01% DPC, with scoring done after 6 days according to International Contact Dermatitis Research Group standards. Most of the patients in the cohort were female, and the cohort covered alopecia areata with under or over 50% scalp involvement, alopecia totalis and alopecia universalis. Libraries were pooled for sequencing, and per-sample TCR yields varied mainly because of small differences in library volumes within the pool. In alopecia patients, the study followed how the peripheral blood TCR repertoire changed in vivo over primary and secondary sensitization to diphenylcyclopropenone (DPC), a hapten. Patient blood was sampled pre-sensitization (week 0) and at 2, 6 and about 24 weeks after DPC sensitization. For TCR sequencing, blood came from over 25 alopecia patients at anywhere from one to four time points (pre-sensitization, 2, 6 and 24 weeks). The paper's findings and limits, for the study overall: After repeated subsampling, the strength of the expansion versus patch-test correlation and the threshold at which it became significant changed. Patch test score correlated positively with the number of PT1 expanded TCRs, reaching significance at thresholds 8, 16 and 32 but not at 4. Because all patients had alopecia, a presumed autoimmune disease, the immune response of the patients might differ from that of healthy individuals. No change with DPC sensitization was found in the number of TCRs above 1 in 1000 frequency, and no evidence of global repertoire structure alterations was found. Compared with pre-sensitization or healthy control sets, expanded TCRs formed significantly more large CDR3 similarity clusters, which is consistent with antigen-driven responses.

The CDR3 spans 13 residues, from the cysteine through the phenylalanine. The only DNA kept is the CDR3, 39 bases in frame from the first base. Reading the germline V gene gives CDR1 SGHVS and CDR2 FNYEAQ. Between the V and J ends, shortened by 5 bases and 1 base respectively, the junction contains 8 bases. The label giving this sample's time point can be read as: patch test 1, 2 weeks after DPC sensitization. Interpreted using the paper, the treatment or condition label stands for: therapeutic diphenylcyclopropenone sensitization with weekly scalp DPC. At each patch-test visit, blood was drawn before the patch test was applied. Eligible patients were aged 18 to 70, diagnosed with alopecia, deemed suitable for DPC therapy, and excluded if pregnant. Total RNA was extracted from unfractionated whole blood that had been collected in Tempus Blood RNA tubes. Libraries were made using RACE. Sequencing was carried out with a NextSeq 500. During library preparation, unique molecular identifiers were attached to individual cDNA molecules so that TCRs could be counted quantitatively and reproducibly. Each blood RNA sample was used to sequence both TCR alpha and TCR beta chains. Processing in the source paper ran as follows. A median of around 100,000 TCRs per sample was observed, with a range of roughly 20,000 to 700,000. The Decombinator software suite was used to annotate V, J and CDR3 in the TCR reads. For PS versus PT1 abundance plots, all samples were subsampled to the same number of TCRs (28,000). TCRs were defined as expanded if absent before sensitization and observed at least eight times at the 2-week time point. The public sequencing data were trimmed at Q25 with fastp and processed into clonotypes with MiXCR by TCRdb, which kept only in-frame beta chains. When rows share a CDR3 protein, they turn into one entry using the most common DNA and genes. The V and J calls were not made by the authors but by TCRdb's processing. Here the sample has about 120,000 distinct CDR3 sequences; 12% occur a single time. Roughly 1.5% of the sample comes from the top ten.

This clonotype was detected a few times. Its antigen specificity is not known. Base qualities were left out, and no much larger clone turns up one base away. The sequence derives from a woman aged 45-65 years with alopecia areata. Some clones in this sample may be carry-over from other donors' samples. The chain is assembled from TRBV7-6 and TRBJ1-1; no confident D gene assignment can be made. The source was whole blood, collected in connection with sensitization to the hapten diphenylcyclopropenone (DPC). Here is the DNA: TGTGCCAGCAGCATGCACTGGAACACTGAAGCTTTCTTT. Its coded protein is CASSMHWNTEAFF. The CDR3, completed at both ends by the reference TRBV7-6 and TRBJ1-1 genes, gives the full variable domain GAGVSQSPRYKVTKRGQDVALRCDPISGHVSLYWYRQALGQGPEFLTYFNYEAQQDKSGLPNDRFSAERPEGSISTLTIQRTEQRDSAMYRCASSMHWNTEAFFGQGTRLTVV.